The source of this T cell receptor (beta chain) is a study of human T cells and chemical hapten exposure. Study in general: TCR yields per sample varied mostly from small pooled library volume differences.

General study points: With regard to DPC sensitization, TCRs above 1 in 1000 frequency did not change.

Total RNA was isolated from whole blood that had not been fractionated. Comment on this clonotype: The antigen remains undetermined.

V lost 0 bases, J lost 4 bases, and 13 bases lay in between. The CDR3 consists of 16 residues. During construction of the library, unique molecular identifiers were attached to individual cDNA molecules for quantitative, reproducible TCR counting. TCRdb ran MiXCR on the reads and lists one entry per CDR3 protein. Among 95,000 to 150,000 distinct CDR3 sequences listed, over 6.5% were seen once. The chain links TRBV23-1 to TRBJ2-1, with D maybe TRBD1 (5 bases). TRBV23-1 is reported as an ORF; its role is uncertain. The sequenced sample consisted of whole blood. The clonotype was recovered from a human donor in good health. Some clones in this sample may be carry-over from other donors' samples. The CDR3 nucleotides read TGCGCCAGCAGTCAATCGAAGGGGAACCCGTACAATGAGCAGTTCTTC. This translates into CASSQSKGNPYNEQFF.